This T cell receptor beta chain was captured by sequencing in a study of identical twins. V lost 3 bases and J 0 bases, leaving 10 bases between the germline ends. The CDR3 contains 15 residues. Germline lookup yields CDR1 SGDLS and CDR2 YYNGEE. MiXCR, applied by TCRdb to the 5' RACE reads, yields one record per CDR3 protein. The table lists 400,000 to 500,000 distinct CDR3 sequences, 13% to 15% of them singletons, with 0.95% to 1% in the top ten. These data also formed part of another study, on yellow fever vaccine responses in identical twins. That investigation notes: Reported findings indicate that twins' vaccine T cell responses seemed partially convergent, partially personalized.

The sequencing input was CD4+ T cells sorted from blood. The TCR comes from a woman under 30 in good health. The chain employs TRBV9 and TRBJ2-1; D might be TRBD1 (6 bases). This CDR3 is CASSARDISYNEQFF. In nucleotides, the CDR3 is TGTGCCAGCAGCGCCCGGGACATCTCCTACAATGAGCAGTTCTTC.